The entry below gives a single T cell receptor (beta chain) sequence along with its context. The authors built TCR beta libraries using iRepertoire HTBI primers and Arm-PCR of CDR3 regions. MiXCR was run by TCRdb on the multiplex PCR reads, yielding one entry per CDR3 protein. The data contain 540,000 or so distinct CDR3 sequences, about 13% of them singletons. CDR1 is SQVTM, CDR2 ANQGSEA, per germline. V dropped 4 bases and J dropped 3; count of bases not matched to a gene: 4. The CDR3 loop spans 13 amino acids. Time point denoted: newly diagnosed GD, antithyroid drugs for less than 3 months. RNA isolated from PBMCs was used to make the TCR library. This sample was included in a study of regulatory T cells in long-lasting Graves disease. This sample also belongs to another study, concerning T cells in Graves' hyperthyroidism and ophthalmopathy. That investigation notes: Ophthalmopathy cases were set apart from stable hyperthyroidism by a 13 V-J model. Before onset, by a median of 6.5 months, the model predicted ophthalmopathy.

The sequences come from peripheral blood mononuclear cells (PBMCs), collected at new diagnosis, from a patient treated with antithyroid drugs. This rearrangement joins TRBV29-1 to TRBJ1-1; 8 positions agree with TRBD1. The clonotype was recovered from a man aged 25-40 years with Graves disease. CDR3 in DNA: TGCAGCGTTGTGCCCAGGGGGCACACTGAAGCTTTCTTT. Amino acids: CSVVPRGHTEAFF.